A selection of T cell receptor beta chains follows, all from one sample in a study of blood T cell repertoires in COVID-19. The data were produced by immunoSEQ multiplex PCR, yet TCRdb's version contains in-frame clones alone and is incomplete. The table shows 150,000 to 200,000 clones, with 79% occurring only once. The material sequenced was peripheral blood. These receptors originate from a man aged 55 to 70 with active or convalescent COVID-19. The CDR3 runs from the conserved cysteine through the conserved F or W.

cdr3_length: 17
j_call: TRBJ2-7
v_call: TRBV5-4
cdr3_aa: CASSGSGAAKSSYEQYF

cdr3_length: 11
j_call: TRBJ2-7
v_call: TRBV7-2
cdr3_aa: CASSGTDEQYF

cdr3_length: 14
j_call: TRBJ2-4
v_call: TRBV5-1
cdr3_aa: CASSLDGRRDIQYF

cdr3_length: 15
j_call: TRBJ1-3
v_call: TRBV15
cdr3_aa: CATARSRNSGNTIYF

cdr3_length: 15
j_call: TRBJ1-1
v_call: TRBV19
cdr3_aa: CASSIRGPGNTEAFF

cdr3_length: 13
j_call: TRBJ2-5
v_call: TRBV12-3/TRBV12-4
cdr3_aa: CASMSADQETQYF

cdr3_length: 18
j_call: TRBJ2-7
v_call: TRBV5-1
cdr3_aa: CASSFPSTVLASPYEQYF

cdr3_length: 17
j_call: TRBJ2-1
v_call: TRBV7-9
cdr3_aa: CASSPRWVASSYNEQFF

cdr3_length: 14
j_call: TRBJ2-7
v_call: TRBV6-5
cdr3_aa: CASSYSPSPYEQYF

cdr3_length: 17
j_call: TRBJ1-5
v_call: TRBV7-3
cdr3_aa: CASSLRGGRPKGQPQHF

cdr3_length: 17
j_call: TRBJ2-1
v_call: TRBV10-3
cdr3_aa: CAISQLLAGGGNNEQFF

cdr3_length: 15
j_call: TRBJ2-7
v_call: TRBV7-4
cdr3_aa: CASSLNRAEFYEQYF

cdr3_length: 15
j_call: TRBJ2-5
v_call: TRBV28
cdr3_aa: CASSLPLAGQETQYF

cdr3_length: 17
j_call: TRBJ1-6
v_call: TRBV7-2
cdr3_aa: CASSPVGAGAPNSPLHF

cdr3_length: 12
j_call: TRBJ2-7
v_call: TRBV6-6
cdr3_aa: CASGRTTYEQYF

cdr3_length: 15
j_call: TRBJ2-7
v_call: TRBV9
cdr3_aa: CASSVVPAGVYEQYF

cdr3_length: 15
j_call: TRBJ1-1
v_call: TRBV28
cdr3_aa: CASSSTTLSNTEAFF

cdr3_length: 15
j_call: TRBJ2-3
v_call: TRBV9
cdr3_aa: CASSVIGRVTDTQYF

cdr3_length: 14
j_call: TRBJ1-4
v_call: TRBV28
cdr3_aa: CASSRGQFNEKLFF

cdr3_length: 14
j_call: TRBJ2-5
v_call: TRBV27
cdr3_aa: CASSGTPNAGTQYF

cdr3_length: 15
j_call: TRBJ1-4
v_call: TRBV5-1
cdr3_aa: CASSPASQGSEKLFF

cdr3_length: 13
j_call: TRBJ1-1
v_call: TRBV10-2
cdr3_aa: CASQKQGGTEAFF

cdr3_length: 16
j_call: TRBJ2-3
v_call: TRBV10-3
cdr3_aa: CAISESSGAGTDTQYF

cdr3_length: 14
j_call: TRBJ2-3
v_call: TRBV7-9
cdr3_aa: CATSGQGSTDTQYF

cdr3_length: 13
j_call: TRBJ2-2
v_call: TRBV5-1
cdr3_aa: CASSLVPGGELFF

cdr3_length: 13
j_call: TRBJ1-2
v_call: TRBV7-2
cdr3_aa: CASSETGLYGYTF

cdr3_length: 16
j_call: TRBJ2-4
v_call: TRBV7-8
cdr3_aa: CASRRGAAGTLNIQYF

cdr3_length: 16
j_call: TRBJ1-5
v_call: TRBV6-5
cdr3_aa: CASSYGGQGAEWPQHF

cdr3_length: 15
j_call: TRBJ2-5
v_call: TRBV5-1
cdr3_aa: CASSAGTSGQETQYF

cdr3_length: 13
j_call: TRBJ2-5
v_call: TRBV12-5
cdr3_aa: CASGPPNEGTQYF

cdr3_length: 12
j_call: TRBJ2-1
v_call: TRBV5-4
cdr3_aa: CASSLDFNEQFF

cdr3_length: 15
j_call: TRBJ2-1
v_call: TRBV7-2
cdr3_aa: CASSPRTSGRAGQFF

cdr3_length: 13
j_call: TRBJ1-1
v_call: TRBV12-3/TRBV12-4
cdr3_aa: CASSTQGGTEAFF

cdr3_length: 16
j_call: TRBJ2-1
v_call: TRBV7-9
cdr3_aa: CASSLVERESGNEQFF

cdr3_length: 13
j_call: TRBJ1-5
v_call: TRBV24-1
cdr3_aa: CATMDRENQPQHF

cdr3_length: 13
j_call: TRBJ2-5
v_call: TRBV24-1
cdr3_aa: CATSEPDRETQYF

cdr3_length: 14
j_call: TRBJ2-2
v_call: TRBV5-1
cdr3_aa: CASRRTGGSGELFF

cdr3_length: 15
j_call: TRBJ2-7
v_call: TRBV4-1
cdr3_aa: CASSPRAVGPYEQYF

cdr3_length: 14
j_call: TRBJ1-1
v_call: TRBV2
cdr3_aa: CASSVEGFDTEAFF

cdr3_length: 15
j_call: TRBJ1-1
v_call: TRBV6-2/TRBV6-3
cdr3_aa: CASSYLRQGSPEAFF

cdr3_length: 14
j_call: TRBJ2-3
v_call: TRBV19
cdr3_aa: CASSIGGGSDTQYF

cdr3_length: 13
j_call: TRBJ2-1
v_call: TRBV19
cdr3_aa: CASSMDRGEEQFF

cdr3_length: 16
j_call: TRBJ1-2
v_call: TRBV18
cdr3_aa: CASSPPRGSGIHGYTF

cdr3_length: 15
j_call: TRBJ2-5
v_call: TRBV4-2
cdr3_aa: CASSHVSEGLETQYF

cdr3_length: 17
j_call: TRBJ2-7
v_call: TRBV24-1
cdr3_aa: CATSDALAGGFFHEQYF

cdr3_length: 14
j_call: TRBJ1-2
v_call: TRBV4-1
cdr3_aa: CASSPRELNYGYTF

cdr3_length: 16
j_call: TRBJ2-4
v_call: TRBV5-1
cdr3_aa: CASSLGARAGGDIQYF

cdr3_length: 15
j_call: TRBJ2-2
v_call: TRBV6-4
cdr3_aa: CASRPTSTFTGELFF

cdr3_length: 18
j_call: TRBJ2-6
v_call: TRBV19
cdr3_aa: CASSIGHRGTSGANVLTF

cdr3_length: 14
j_call: TRBJ2-3
v_call: TRBV6-5
cdr3_aa: CASQLGRSTDTQYF

cdr3_length: 11
j_call: TRBJ2-1
v_call: TRBV7-6
cdr3_aa: CASRGKDEQFF

cdr3_length: 15
j_call: TRBJ2-2
v_call: TRBV19
cdr3_aa: CASSIGRVGTGELFF

cdr3_length: 18
j_call: TRBJ2-6
v_call: TRBV7-8
cdr3_aa: CASSLGDRGLSGANVLTF